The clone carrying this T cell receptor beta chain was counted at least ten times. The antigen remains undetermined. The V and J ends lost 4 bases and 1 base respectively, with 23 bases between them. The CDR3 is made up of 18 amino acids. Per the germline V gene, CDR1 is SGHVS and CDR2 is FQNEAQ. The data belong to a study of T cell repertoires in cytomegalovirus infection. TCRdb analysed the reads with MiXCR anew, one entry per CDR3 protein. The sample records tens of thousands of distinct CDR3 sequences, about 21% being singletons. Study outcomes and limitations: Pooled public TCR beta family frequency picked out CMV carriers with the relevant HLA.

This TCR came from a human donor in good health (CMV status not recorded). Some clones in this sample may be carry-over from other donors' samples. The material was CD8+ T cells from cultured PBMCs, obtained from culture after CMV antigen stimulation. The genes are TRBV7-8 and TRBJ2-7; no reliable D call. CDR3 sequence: CASSSIPSGRRLSYEQYF. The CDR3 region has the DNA TGTGCCAGCAGCTCAATCCCCTCGGGCAGAAGACTTTCCTACGAGCAGTACTTC.